This TCR beta chain comes out of a study of read filtering for tumor transcriptome and immune sequencing. Losses at the gene ends were 8 bases for V and 7 bases for J; bases not matched to a gene: 12. CDR3 length equals 15 residues. This clonotype was picked up one time. Its specificity is not known. Molecular barcoded adaptors covering alpha/delta and beta/gamma chains were used on roughly 370 ng RNA. From the reads, TCRdb called clonotypes with MiXCR, one entry per CDR3 protein. The table lists 100,000 to 150,000 distinct CDR3 sequences, approximately 13% of them singletons. Whole-study results and caveats: About 80% of IR-seq clonotypes had a single read, yet these held approximately 4% of reads. Correlation between methods rose after single-read clonotypes were removed. RNA-seq captured clonotypes less deeply and reliably than IR-seq.

This chain joins TRBV12-3 or TRBV12-4 and TRBJ1-2; 11 bases are shared with TRBD1. Sequencing was performed on a population of CD138-negative cells sorted from bone marrow. The TCR originated in a donor at least 40 years old with multiple myeloma. The CDR3 DNA reads TGTGCCAGCGGTATAGGGACAGGGGGTGTCTGTGGCTACACCTTC. Amino acid sequence: CASGIGTGGVCGYTF.